The 23 T cell receptor beta chains listed next were all sequenced from one sample in a study of blood T cell repertoires in COVID-19. The method was immunoSEQ multiplex PCR; TCRdb's version includes in-frame clones alone and lacks a portion of them. The sample yields 95,000 or so clones, about four fifths seen once. The specimen was peripheral blood. These receptors all come from a woman older than 75 with active or convalescent COVID-19.

V is TRBV7-9 and J is TRBJ2-1; D is perhaps TRBD2 (6 bases). The CDR3 sequence is 16 residues long. Per germline, CDR1 SEHNR and CDR2 FQNEAQ (reference sequence). V lost 5 bases, J lost 7 bases, and 21 bases lay in between. CDR3 loop: CASSRPAHGRTNEQFF. The CDR3 nucleotides read TGTGCCAGCAGCAGGCCCGCCCACGGGAGAACGAATGAGCAGTTCTTC.

This clone was counted only a few times. The gene calls are TRBV2 and TRBJ2-3; D possibly corresponds to TRBD1 (6 bases). V lost 6 bases, J lost 0 bases, and 10 bases lay in between. The germline CDR1 and CDR2 sequences are SNHLY and FYNNEI. CDR3 length: 14 residues. In nucleotides, the CDR3 is TGTGCCAGCAGGGGGACACATAGCACAGATACGCAGTATTTT. Protein sequence: CASRGTHSTDTQYF.

This clone was counted only a few times. This chain links TRBV20-1 with TRBJ1-1, with D uncertain. This CDR3 region has 11 residues. Germline assignment: CDR1 DFQATT and CDR2 SNEGSKA (reference sequence). Trimming pared 3 bases from V and 5 bases from J, leaving 7 bases between. CDR3 DNA sequence: TGCAGTGCTAGTCGGGGTACTGAAGCTTTCTTT. Protein product: CSASRGTEAFF.

For this clone: Sequence at one end of the junction differs from germline and may be a read error. This rearrangement joins TRBV5-1 to TRBJ2-3; TRBD1 might be the D (5 bases). Per the germline V gene, CDR1 is SGHRS and CDR2 is YFSETQ. This CDR3 is 14 amino acids long. The CDR3 loop reads CASSFDSGTDTQYF. Written as DNA, the CDR3 is TGTGCCAGCAGCTTTGACAGCGGCACAGATACGCAGTATTTT.

The chain couples TRBV19 to TRBJ1-5, with TRBD1 identical over 7 bases. The DNA end is more similar to TRBJ2-3, so the J call may be wrong. Per germline, CDR1 LNHDA and CDR2 SQIVND (reference sequence). The CDR3 has 16 amino acids. The CDR3 region is CASSIGTAYSNQPQYF. The CDR3 DNA sequence: TGTGCCAGTAGTATCGGGACAGCTTATAGCAATCAGCCCCAGTATTTT.

The chain carries TRBV7-3 and TRBJ1-1; a weak D match, TRBD1 (5 bases). V was trimmed by 4 bases and J by 3 bases, leaving 9 bases between them. The CDR3 totals 13 residues. Germline CDR1 and CDR2: SGHTA and FQGTGA. Written as DNA, the CDR3 is TGTGCCAGCAGCTCGGGACTATACACTGAAGCTTTCTTT. It specifies CASSSGLYTEAFF.

The rearrangement joins TRBV29-1 to TRBJ1-1; D is undetermined. Trimming left V 6 bases short and J 11 bases short, with 16 bases between. CDR1 is SQVTM and CDR2 is ANQGSEA in the germline V gene. This CDR3 has 11 amino acids. CDR3 nucleotides: TGCAGCGTCGCCGGACTCCAAGGGGCTTTCTTT. Translated: CSVAGLQGAFF.

The CDR3 region is CALGAYGYTF. The CDR3 DNA reads as TGTGCCCTAGGCGCCTATGGCTACACCTTC. The rearrangement uses TRBV24-1 and TRBJ1-2; D gene unclear. The CDR3 extends over 10 amino acids. The V gene's germline CDR1 is KGHDR and CDR2 SFDVKD. V was shortened by 12 bases and J by 4 bases, with 8 bases between the two germline ends.

V and J are TRBV6-6 and TRBJ2-3, with D possibly TRBD2 on 6 matching bases. Trimming pared 7 bases from V and 2 bases from J, leaving 13 bases between. Germline CDR1 and CDR2: MNHNY and SVGAGI (reference sequence). The CDR3 loop spans 14 amino acids. The CDR3 DNA is TGTGCCAGCAAATTCGGGACTCCCACAGATACGCAGTATTTT. It is translated as CASKFGTPTDTQYF.

The chain carries TRBV19 and TRBJ2-2, with D unresolved. Germline CDR1 is LNHDA and CDR2 is SQIVND (reference sequence). With 7 bases removed from V and 5 bases from J, the gap between germline ends came to 8 bases. The CDR3 sequence is 12 residues long. This chain's CDR3 is CASTRRTGELFF. CDR3 DNA: TGTGCCAGTACGCGGCGGACCGGGGAGCTGTTTTTT.

The CDR3 DNA reads TGTGCCTGGAGTGTTGGGACACACACCGGGGAGCTGTTTTTT. It translates to CAWSVGTHTGELFF. This chain uses TRBV30 with TRBJ2-2; perhaps TRBD1 as D (6 bases). Germline loops: CDR1 GTSNPN, CDR2 SVGIG (reference sequence). V was pared by 0 bases and J by 3 bases, with 8 bases between. CDR3 length: 14 residues.

The chain has TRBV6-5 and TRBJ1-6, with D possibly TRBD1 on 5 matching bases. From germline, CDR1 is MNHEY and CDR2 SVGAGI. This CDR3 region has 14 residues. With 6 bases removed from V and 7 bases from J, the gap between germline ends came to 13 bases. CDR3 nucleotide sequence: TGTGCCAGCAGCCCGGGGGGTCAAAATTCACCCCTCCACTTT. Translating gives CASSPGGQNSPLHF.

CDR3 sequence reads: CAISVDPDTEAFF. CDR3 coding DNA: TGTGCCATCAGTGTAGATCCCGACACTGAAGCTTTCTTT. The chain recombines TRBV10-3 with TRBJ1-1; unclear D gene. The CDR3 runs 13 residues. Trimming stripped 4 bases from V and 3 bases from J, with 9 bases between. Germline V CDR1 and CDR2: ENHRY, SYGVKD.

This chain links TRBV2 with TRBJ1-2; D is undetermined. The CDR3 is made up of 15 amino acids. Germline V lookup: CDR1 SNHLY, CDR2 FYNNEI. Deletions cut 5 bases from V and 4 bases from J, with 17 bases between. The DNA for the CDR3 is TGTGCCAGCAGTCCACAAGACGGGGAAGTCTATGGCTACACCTTC. Translation gives CASSPQDGEVYGYTF.

The rearrangement joins TRBV19 to TRBJ2-1; 12 bases agree with TRBD2. The CDR3 loop spans 17 amino acids. Looked up from germline, CDR1 is LNHDA and CDR2 is SQIVND (reference sequence). With V trimmed by 5 bases and J by 5 bases, 10 bases remained unmatched. The CDR3 loop reads CASSLLAGGLNHNEQFF. The CDR3 DNA follows: TGTGCCAGTAGTCTCCTAGCGGGAGGGCTCAACCACAATGAGCAGTTCTTC.

The chain has TRBV5-5 and TRBJ2-7; 8 nucleotides align to TRBD1. Germline trimming cut 9 bases from V and 4 bases from J; bases unmatched to any gene: 9. The CDR3 length is 13 residues. CDR1 and CDR2 from the germline V gene are SGHKS and YYEKEE (reference sequence). The CDR3 DNA sequence: TGTGCCACCGCGGACAGGGTGAAGTACGAGCAGTACTTC. Translated: CATADRVKYEQYF.

The sample holds a few counts of this clone. This chain joins TRBV7-3 and TRBJ2-5; possible D gene TRBD2, 6 bases. From germline, CDR1 is SGHTA and CDR2 FQGTGA. This CDR3 is 14 amino acids long. V shed 2 bases and J shed 0 bases, with 7 bases lying between them. As DNA, the CDR3 is TGTGCCAGCAGCTTAGGGGGGAACCAAGAGACCCAGTACTTC. Translated, it gives CASSLGGNQETQYF.

The V and J genes are TRBV10-3 and TRBJ1-3; 8 bases align to TRBD1. Germline CDR1 ENHRY, CDR2 SYGVKD. The CDR3 is made up of 16 amino acids. The V and J ends lost 0 bases and 4 bases, in that order; junction bases with no gene match: 5. CDR3 loop: CAISESGQGRGNTIYF. Here the CDR3 DNA reads TGTGCCATCAGTGAGTCTGGACAGGGACGAGGAAACACCATATATTTT.

The V gene is TRBV5-5, the J gene TRBJ1-1; D unclear. V lost 1 base and J 1 base, leaving 11 bases between the germline ends. Germline loops: CDR1 SGHKS, CDR2 YYEKEE (reference sequence). The CDR3 consists of 15 residues. DNA for the CDR3: TGTGCCAGCAGCTTGTCCGGCGGCTCGAACACTGAAGCTTTCTTT. Encoded protein: CASSLSGGSNTEAFF.

The chain employs TRBV5-1 and TRBJ2-1, with 8 bases lining up with TRBD1. The CDR3 spans 16 residues. CDR1 SGHRS and CDR2 YFSETQ come from the germline V gene. The trim removed 4 bases at V and 1 base at J, leaving 7 bases unmatched. CDR3 DNA sequence: TGCGCCAGCAGCGACCCGAGACAGGGGTCCTACAATGAGCAGTTCTTC. It yields the protein CASSDPRQGSYNEQFF.

V gene TRBV5-1 combines with J gene TRBJ2-5; TRBD2 aligns across 10 bases. Germline CDR1 and CDR2: SGHRS and YFSETQ. The CDR3 consists of 16 residues. Trimming took 0 bases from V and 2 from J; bases not matched to a gene: 4. The CDR3 region has the DNA TGCGCCAGCAGCTTGGCTAGCGGGAGAGCGCAAGAGACCCAGTACTTC. Protein sequence: CASSLASGRAQETQYF.

In its sample, this clone was seen once. The CDR3 bases are TGTGCCATCAGTGTCCTAGGTGGGACGGGACTAGCGGGAGGGGTAGGCAATGAGCAGTTCTTC. Protein sequence: CAISVLGGTGLAGGVGNEQFF. The V gene is TRBV10-3, the J gene TRBJ2-1; 16 bases map to TRBD2. The germline V gene has CDR1 ENHRY and CDR2 SYGVKD. V trimming: 4 bases; J trimming: 6 bases; junction bases outside the gene matches: 18. The CDR3 is 21 residues long.

This sequence joins TRBV13 and TRBJ2-1; TRBD1 matches 9 bases. This CDR3 spans 12 amino acids. J gave up 7 bases and V 6 bases, and 1 base lay outside the gene matches. CDR1 and CDR2 (germline): PRHDT, FYEKMQ (reference sequence). CDR3 coding DNA: TGTGCCAGCAGGACAGGGGGGAATGAGCAGTTCTTC. Translating it yields CASRTGGNEQFF.